What follows are 8 T cell receptor beta chains derived from one specimen sequenced in a study of blood T cell repertoires in COVID-19. Sequencing was performed with immunoSEQ multiplex PCR; in TCRdb, only in-frame clones are kept and a portion is missing. The sample contains about 100,000 clones, around four fifths of which appear only once. The sequenced sample consisted of peripheral blood. The receptors here all came from a man in his sixties or seventies with active or convalescent COVID-19.

This sequence joins TRBV5-1 and TRBJ1-3; no reliable D call. There are 12 residues in the CDR3. The germline V gene encodes CDR1 SGHRS and CDR2 YFSETQ. V lost 5 bases and J 3 bases, leaving 6 bases between the germline ends. The CDR3 spells CASRGDGNTIYF. The CDR3 region has the DNA TGCGCCAGCAGGGGAGATGGAAACACCATATATTTT.

The chain couples TRBV3-1 (or the pseudogene TRBV3-2) to TRBJ1-5; D remains ambiguous. This CDR3 is built from 13 residues. The V and J ends lost 1 base and 7 bases respectively, with 8 bases between them. CDR1 is LGHDT, CDR2 YNNKEL, per germline (reference sequence). The CDR3 loop is CASSQVEGQPQHF. In DNA form, the CDR3 reads TGTGCCAGCAGCCAAGTGGAGGGACAGCCCCAGCATTTT.

The chain uses TRBV19 and TRBJ1-2; 10 bases match TRBD1. Germline CDR1 reads LNHDA; CDR2 reads SQIVND (reference sequence). The trim removed 7 bases at V and 8 bases at J, leaving 13 bases unmatched. This CDR3 spans 15 amino acids. CDR3 sequence reads: CASTRRTGGSSGYTF. CDR3 coding DNA: TGTGCCAGTACCCGGAGGACAGGGGGTAGTTCAGGCTACACCTTC.

On this clone itself: Other DNA sequences in this sample translate to the same CDR3. The chain links TRBV30 to TRBJ2-7; 9 bases line up with TRBD1. The ends lost 0 bases at V and 4 bases at J; junction bases unmatched: 1. The CDR3 totals 13 residues. Germline CDR1 reads GTSNPN; CDR2 reads SVGIG (reference sequence). The CDR3 region has the DNA TGTGCCTGGAGTGTCGGGACAGGGTACGAGCAGTACTTC. This gives the protein CAWSVGTGYEQYF.

This chain links TRBV7-9 with TRBJ2-5; D may be TRBD1 (5 bases). V shed 5 bases and J shed 1 base, with 14 bases lying between them. CDR3 length: 15 residues. Germline V gene lookup returns CDR1 SEHNR and CDR2 FQNEAQ (reference sequence). CDR3 DNA sequence: TGTGCCAGCAGCCGCTACCGACAGCTCCAAGAGACCCAGTACTTC. As protein: CASSRYRQLQETQYF.

V gene TRBV25-1 combines with J gene TRBJ1-6, with no clear D. Germline CDR1 is MGHDK and CDR2 is SYGVNS. CDR3 length equals 12 residues. The V and J ends lost 0 bases and 9 bases respectively, with 3 bases between them. This CDR3 reads CASSEYVSPLHF. The CDR3 region has the DNA TGTGCCAGCAGTGAATACGTTTCACCCCTCCACTTT.

This clone occurred a few times. CDR3 nucleotide sequence: TGTGCCAGCAGCGCTGGCGGGGAGGGGCTGTTTGAGCAGTACTTC. Its protein is CASSAGGEGLFEQYF. J is TRBJ2-7 and V is TRBV11-1, with 7 bases lining up with TRBD2. The CDR3 totals 15 residues. After removal of 5 bases from V and 7 bases from J, the junction contained 14 bases not matched to a gene. Germline loops: CDR1 SGHAT, CDR2 FQDESV (reference sequence).

This CDR3 is CASSTSGRSYNEQFF. For the CDR3, the DNA is TGTGCCAGTAGTACCAGCGGGCGCTCCTACAATGAGCAGTTCTTC. The V call is TRBV19, the J call TRBJ2-1, with D tentatively TRBD2 (6 bases). V gave up 4 bases and J gave up 0 bases, with 10 bases separating them. Per the germline V gene, CDR1 is LNHDA and CDR2 is SQIVND (reference sequence). The CDR3 covers 15 residues. The full variable domain, completed using reference TRBV19 and TRBJ2-1, is DGGITQSPKYLFRKEGQNVTLSCEQNLNHDAMYWYRQDPGQGLRLIYYSQIVNDFQKGDIAEGYSVSREKKESFPLTVTSAQKNPTAFYLCASSTSGRSYNEQFFGPGTRLTVL.